This T cell receptor (beta chain) was captured in a study of cytomegalovirus exposure and HLA in healthy donors. Healthy people donating bone marrow made up the donors. Notes on the study in general: Earlier results showed most TCR beta V segments being productive about 90% or about 30% of the time. The study flagged 150 to 200 TCR beta chains as cytomegalovirus-associated. The later analysis indicated that the majority of CMV-associated TCR beta chains appeared HLA-restricted.

Looked up from germline, CDR1 is SGHAT and CDR2 is FQNNGV. The junction had 7 bases not matched to a gene; V was cut back by 5 bases and J by 7 bases. The CDR3 is made up of 13 amino acids. This PCR relied on a set of 60 Vbeta primers and 13 Jbeta primers. Sequencing was performed with immunoSEQ multiplex PCR; in TCRdb, only in-frame clones are kept and a portion is missing. The sample yields fewer than 110,000 clones, 76% seen once. Comment on this clone: Its antigen is unknown.

This chain uses TRBV11-2 with TRBJ1-2; 7 nucleotides match TRBD1. Sequenced input: PBMCs. The receptor was isolated from a woman younger than 30 in good health and CMV-seropositive. This CDR3 is CASSPDRVFGYTF. The DNA for the CDR3 is TGTGCCAGCAGCCCAGACAGGGTCTTTGGCTACACCTTC.